This T cell receptor beta chain was found in a study of blood T cell repertoires in COVID-19. V shed 3 bases, J shed 4 bases, and the junction held 10 bases outside the gene matches. CDR1 is DFQATT, CDR2 SNEGSKA, per germline (reference sequence). This CDR3 has 17 amino acids. The table came from immunoSEQ multiplex PCR; TCRdb's copy has only in-frame clones and leaves some out. This table has almost 400,000 clones, 85% to 90% appearing once. Participants spanned ages about 18 to 90 years and resided in fewer than 30 US areas. Source material: PBMCs or T cells enriched from blood (not recorded which). This chain joins TRBV20-1 and TRBJ2-1; 12 nucleotides align to TRBD2. The clonotype comes from a woman aged 25-40 years who had recovered from COVID-19. The CDR3, as DNA: TGCAGTGCTAGTCCCCTGGCTAGCGGGAGGGCTTACAATGAGCAGTTCTTC. The encoded protein is CSASPLASGRAYNEQFF.